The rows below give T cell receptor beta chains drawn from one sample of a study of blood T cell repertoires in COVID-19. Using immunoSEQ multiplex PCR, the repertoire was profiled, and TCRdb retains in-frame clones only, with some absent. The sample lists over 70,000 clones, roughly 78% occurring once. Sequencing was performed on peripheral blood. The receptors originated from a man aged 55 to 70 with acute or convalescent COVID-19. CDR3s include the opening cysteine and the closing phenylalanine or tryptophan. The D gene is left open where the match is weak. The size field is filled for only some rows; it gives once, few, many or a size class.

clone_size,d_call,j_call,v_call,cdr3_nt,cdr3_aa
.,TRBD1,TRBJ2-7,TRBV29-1,TGCAGCGCCGGATGGACAGGGGTTGGCGAGCAGTACTTC,CSAGWTGVGEQYF
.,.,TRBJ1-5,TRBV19,TGTGCCAGTAGTACGGCAGCGGGGCTTAGCAATCAGCCCCAGCATTTT,CASSTAAGLSNQPQHF
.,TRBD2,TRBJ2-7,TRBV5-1,TGCGCCAGCAGCCCTACTAGCGGGGGGCCCCCCACCTACGAGCAGTACTTC,CASSPTSGGPPTYEQYF
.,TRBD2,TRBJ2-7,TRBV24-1,TGTGCCACCAGTGATACTAGCGCTTCCTACGAGCAGTACTTC,CATSDTSASYEQYF
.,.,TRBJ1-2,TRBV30,TGTGCCTGGAGTGTTAATCCCTATGGCTACACCTTC,CAWSVNPYGYTF
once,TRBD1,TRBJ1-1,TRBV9,TGTGCCAGCAGCCCTCAGGGACAGGGGAACACTGAAGCTTTCTTT,CASSPQGQGNTEAFF
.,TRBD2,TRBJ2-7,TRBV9,TGTGCCAGCAGTGAAGGGCTAGCGGGAGGCCAGGGCGAGCAGTACTTC,CASSEGLAGGQGEQYF
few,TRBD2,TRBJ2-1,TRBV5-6,TGTGCCAGCAGCTTTTACGGGGGGGAGCAGTTCTTC,CASSFYGGEQFF
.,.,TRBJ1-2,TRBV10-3,TGTGCCATCAGTGAGTCCAGGGGAGATGTGGGAGGCTACACCTTC,CAISESRGDVGGYTF
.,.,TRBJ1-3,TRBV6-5,TGTGCCAGCAGTTACTCGATGCGTCCCTCTGGAAACACCATATATTTT,CASSYSMRPSGNTIYF
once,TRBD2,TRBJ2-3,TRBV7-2,TGTGCCAGCAGCTCCCACCCCCCGGGCGGGGGACGACAAGATACGCAGTATTTT,CASSSHPPGGGRQDTQYF
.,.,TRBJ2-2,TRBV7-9,TGTGCCAGCAGCTTACTTTCCGGGGAGCTGTTTTTT,CASSLLSGELFF
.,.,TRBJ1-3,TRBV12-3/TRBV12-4,TGTGCCAGTTCGGGGGATCGTGGAAACACCATATATTTT,CASSGDRGNTIYF
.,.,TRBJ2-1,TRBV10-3,TGTGCCACCTCCGGACAGCTCTCCTACAATGAGCAGTTCTTC,CATSGQLSYNEQFF
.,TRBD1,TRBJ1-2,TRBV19,TGTGCCAGTAGTCCCGGGAGGGGACAGGGTAACTATGGCTACACCTTC,CASSPGRGQGNYGYTF
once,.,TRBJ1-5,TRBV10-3,TGTGCCATCAGTGAGTCGTTAAACACGAATAGCAATCAGCCCCAGCATTTT,CAISESLNTNSNQPQHF
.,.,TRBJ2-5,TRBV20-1,TGCAGTGTCGACGGGGAGACCCAGTACTTC,CSVDGETQYF
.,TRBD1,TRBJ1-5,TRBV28,TGTGCCAGCAGTTCCCCGGGACAGGGGATGGGTCAGCCCCAGCATTTT,CASSSPGQGMGQPQHF
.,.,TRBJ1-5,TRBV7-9,TGTGCCAGCAGCTTCATGAGTCAACCCCAGCATTTT,CASSFMSQPQHF
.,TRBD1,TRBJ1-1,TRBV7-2,TGTGCCAGCAGATCTACAGGGGGTGAAGCTTTCTTT,CASRSTGGEAFF
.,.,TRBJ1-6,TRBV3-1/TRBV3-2,TGTGCCAGCAGCCAACAGGGTTCCTCACCCCTCCACTTT,CASSQQGSSPLHF
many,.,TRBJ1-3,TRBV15,TGTGCCACCAGCACTAGGGAGTCTGGAAACACCATATATTTT,CATSTRESGNTIYF
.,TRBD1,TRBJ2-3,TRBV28,TGTGCCAGCAGTCCTTGGTATTCGAGGGACAGACCCACAGATACGCAGTATTTT,CASSPWYSRDRPTDTQYF
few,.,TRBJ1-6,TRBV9,TGTGCCAGCAGCGTAACAGGGAATTCACCCCTCCACTTT,CASSVTGNSPLHF
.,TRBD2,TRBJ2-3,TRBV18,TGTGCCAGCTCACCACCCGTGAGCGGGACGACAGATACGCAGTATTTT,CASSPPVSGTTDTQYF
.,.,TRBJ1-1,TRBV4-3,TGCGCCAGCAGCCAACTCGCTACAGGAGACACTGAAGCTTTCTTT,CASSQLATGDTEAFF
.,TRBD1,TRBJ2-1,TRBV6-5,TGTGCCAGCAATAAAGGGGACAGGGAAGGCAATGAGCAGTTCTTC,CASNKGDREGNEQFF
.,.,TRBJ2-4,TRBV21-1,TGTGCCAGCAGCAAAGGGGGCTCGGACGCTTACCACAAAAACATTCAGTACTTC,CASSKGGSDAYHKNIQYF
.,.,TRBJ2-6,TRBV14,TGTGCCAGCAGCCAGATGGGGAGCACCCTATCTGGGGCCAACGTCCTGACTTTC,CASSQMGSTLSGANVLTF
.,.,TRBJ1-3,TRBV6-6,TGTGCCAGCATTCAGGTCGAGTCTGGAAACACCATATATTTT,CASIQVESGNTIYF
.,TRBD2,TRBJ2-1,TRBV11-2,TGTGCCAGCAGCTTTAGCGGGAATAATGAGCAGTTCTTC,CASSFSGNNEQFF
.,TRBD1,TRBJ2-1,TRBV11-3,TGTGCCAGCAGCCCCCAGGGACAGGGGGCGGATGAGCAGTTCTTC,CASSPQGQGADEQFF
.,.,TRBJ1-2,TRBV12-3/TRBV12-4,TGTGCCAGCAGTATCAGGAAGATCGGCTACACCTTC,CASSIRKIGYTF
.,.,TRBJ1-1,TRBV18,TGTGCCAGCTCACCCTCTCGGGGCACTGAAGCTTTCTTT,CASSPSRGTEAFF
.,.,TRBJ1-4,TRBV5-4,TGTGCCAGCAGCTTGGACAGGTCAACTAATGAAAAACTGTTTTTT,CASSLDRSTNEKLFF
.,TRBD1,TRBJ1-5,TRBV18,TGTGCCAGCTCACCACTGACAGGGAGCGATCAGCCCCAGCATTTT,CASSPLTGSDQPQHF
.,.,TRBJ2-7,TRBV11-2,TGTGCCAGCAGCTTTGGTTCGGGGGTGTCCTACGAGCAGTACTTC,CASSFGSGVSYEQYF
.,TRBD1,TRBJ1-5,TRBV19,TGTGCCAGTAGTTTCGGACAGGCGAATCAGCCCCAGCATTTT,CASSFGQANQPQHF
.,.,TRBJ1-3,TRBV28,TGTGCCAGCAGTTTAGGACAGTTACACGGAAACACCATATATTTT,CASSLGQLHGNTIYF
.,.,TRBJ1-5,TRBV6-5,TGTGCCAGCAGGCGGCGCGCAAATCAGCCCCAGCATTTT,CASRRRANQPQHF
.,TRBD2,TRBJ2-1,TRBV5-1,TGCGCCAGCAGCTTCGGGACTACTATGTATGAGCAGTTCTTC,CASSFGTTMYEQFF
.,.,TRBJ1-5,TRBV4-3,TGCGCCAGCAGCCAAGATTGGTACTCCAATCAGCCCCAGCATTTT,CASSQDWYSNQPQHF
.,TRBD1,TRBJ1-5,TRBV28,TGTGCCAGCAGTTCAACGACAGGGGTGAATCAGCCCCAGCATTTT,CASSSTTGVNQPQHF
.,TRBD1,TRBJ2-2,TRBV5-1,TGCGCCAGCAGCGCCGGGACAGGGGCCGGGGAGCTGTTTTTT,CASSAGTGAGELFF
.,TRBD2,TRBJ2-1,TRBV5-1,TGCGCCAGCAGCACGGGACTAGGGGACTACAATGAGCAGTTCTTC,CASSTGLGDYNEQFF
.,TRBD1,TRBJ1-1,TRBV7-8,TGTGCCAGCAGCTTACTGGGACAGGGGGCGGGTGAAGCTTTCTTT,CASSLLGQGAGEAFF
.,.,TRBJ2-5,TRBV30,TGTGCCTGGAGTTTCCCTCAGGCTCCCAGAGAGACCCAGTACTTC,CAWSFPQAPRETQYF
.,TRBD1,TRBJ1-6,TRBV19,TGTGCCAGTAGTATAGTCCCGTCGACAGGGGGCTCACCCCTCCACTTT,CASSIVPSTGGSPLHF
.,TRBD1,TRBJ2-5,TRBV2,TGTGCCAGCAGTCCTACAGGGGTTCAAGAGACCCAGTACTTC,CASSPTGVQETQYF
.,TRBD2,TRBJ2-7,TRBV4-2,TGTGCCAGCAGCCAAGATATCAGCGGGGGCTACGAGCAGTACTTC,CASSQDISGGYEQYF
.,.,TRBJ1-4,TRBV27,TGTGCCAGCAGACTAATTGCAACTAATGAAAAACTGTTTTTT,CASRLIATNEKLFF
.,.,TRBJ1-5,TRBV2,TGTGCCAGCAGTGCGGTATCGGAGGGCCAGCCCCAGCATTTT,CASSAVSEGQPQHF
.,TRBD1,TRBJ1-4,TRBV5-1,TGCGCCAGCAGACACAACGGACAGGGGCCTGGTAATGAAAAACTGTTTTTT,CASRHNGQGPGNEKLFF
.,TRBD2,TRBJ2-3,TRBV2,TGTGCCAGCAGTGTCCTGGCGGGAGGGCCGACAGATACGCAGTATTTT,CASSVLAGGPTDTQYF
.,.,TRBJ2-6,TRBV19,TGTGCCATCTCAGGGGGGAGTAACTCTGGGGCCAACGTCCTGACTTTC,CAISGGSNSGANVLTF